Below, 17 T cell receptor beta chains from the same sample are listed, as sequenced in a study of blood T cell repertoires in COVID-19. Clones were read by immunoSEQ multiplex PCR, and TCRdb kept only the in-frame ones, dropping some. The table includes around 100,000 clones, roughly 69% detected once. Sequencing used peripheral blood. All receptors come from a man older than 75 with acute or convalescent COVID-19.

The chain employs TRBV27 and TRBJ1-3; TRBD1 might be the D (5 bases). With 5 bases removed from V and 8 bases from J, the gap between germline ends came to 22 bases. Germline V gene data show CDR1 as MNHEY and CDR2 as SMNVEV (reference sequence). The CDR3 covers 16 residues. The CDR3 nucleotides read TGTGCCAGCAGTCCGATACAGGCTTCCGGAGGGGACACCATATATTTT. Translating it yields CASSPIQASGGDTIYF.

V gene TRBV5-4 combines with J gene TRBJ1-2, with 8 bases that match TRBD1. This CDR3 region has 15 residues. Germline V gene data show CDR1 as SGHNT and CDR2 as YYREEE (reference sequence). V lost 0 bases, J lost 4 bases, and 5 bases stayed unmatched. For the CDR3, the DNA is TGTGCCAGCAGCTTGGATGCGACAGGGGCCTATGGCTACACCTTC. This codes for CASSLDATGAYGYTF.

The chain employs TRBV6-5 and TRBJ1-5, with TRBD1 identical over 7 bases. The CDR3 consists of 15 residues. J gave up 3 bases and V 5 bases, and 7 bases lay outside the gene matches. Germline V gene data show CDR1 as MNHEY and CDR2 as SVGAGI. The CDR3 nucleotides read TGTGCCAGCAGTAAAACAGGGGTCCTCAATCAGCCCCAGCATTTT. It yields the protein CASSKTGVLNQPQHF.

The chain uses TRBV28 and TRBJ2-1; 11 bases map to TRBD1. J gave up 5 bases and V 3 bases, and 3 bases lay outside the gene matches. This CDR3 has 15 amino acids. From germline, CDR1 is MDHEN and CDR2 SYDVKM. CDR3: CASSFRDRGNNEQFF. CDR3 nucleotide sequence: TGTGCCAGCAGTTTCCGGGACAGGGGGAACAATGAGCAGTTCTTC.

This clone was recorded a few times. The chain combines TRBV3-1 (or the pseudogene TRBV3-2) with TRBJ2-3, with D unresolved. Germline V gene lookup returns CDR1 LGHDT and CDR2 YNNKEL (reference sequence). CDR3 length: 13 amino acids. Trimming pared 2 bases from V and 4 bases from J, leaving 7 bases between. The CDR3: CASSQRSSDTQYF. DNA for the CDR3: TGTGCCAGCAGCCAAAGAAGCTCAGATACGCAGTATTTT.

The rearrangement links TRBV2 to TRBJ2-3, with TRBD2 matching over 8 bases. The J segment lost 9 bases and the V segment lost 5 bases, leaving 4 bases of the junction unmatched. The CDR3 runs 12 residues. Germline values: CDR1 SNHLY, CDR2 FYNNEI. The chain's CDR3 is CASSSGGATQYF. In DNA form, the CDR3 reads TGTGCCAGCAGTTCCGGGGGGGCCACGCAGTATTTT.

V and J are TRBV10-3 and TRBJ2-6; D gene uncertain. In germline, CDR1 is ENHRY, CDR2 SYGVKD. The CDR3 consists of 16 residues. The V end was cut by 4 bases, the J end by 0 bases, with 10 bases between. The CDR3 DNA is TGTGCCATCAGTGCTCGATTTAGCTCTGGGGCCAACGTCCTGACTTTC. This sequence encodes CAISARFSSGANVLTF.

The chain links TRBV30 to TRBJ2-1; D remains unclear. The germline CDR1 and CDR2 sequences are GTSNPN and SVGIG (reference sequence). This CDR3 has 12 amino acids. The ends were cut back, 3 bases at V and 8 bases at J, with 11 bases in the middle. The CDR3 region is CAWSDLSDEQFF. The CDR3 DNA reads as TGTGCCTGGAGCGACTTGTCGGATGAGCAGTTCTTC.

The genes are TRBV18 and TRBJ2-1; 9 bases map to TRBD2. The CDR3 is made up of 15 amino acids. CDR1 is KGHSH, CDR2 LQKENI, per germline. V shed 4 bases, J shed 5 bases, and the junction held 6 bases outside the gene matches. Written as DNA, the CDR3 is TGTGCCAGCTCACTTTTTTCTAGCGGGGACAATGAGCAGTTCTTC. Its translation is CASSLFSSGDNEQFF.

The chain uses TRBV15 and TRBJ1-5; no firm D call. Trimming stripped 2 bases from V and 3 bases from J, with 5 bases between. The CDR3 sequence is 13 residues long. The germline V gene encodes CDR1 LNHNV and CDR2 YYDKDF (reference sequence). In nucleotides, the CDR3 is TGTGCCACCAGCAGAACTACCAATCAGCCCCAGCATTTT. This codes for CATSRTTNQPQHF. Using reference TRBV15 and TRBJ1-5 for the parts outside the CDR3, the full variable domain is DAMVIQNPRYQVTQFGKPVTLSCSQTLNHNVMYWYQQKSSQAPKLLFHYYDKDFNNEADTPDNFQSRRPNTSFCFLDIRSPGLGDTAMYLCATSRTTNQPQHFGDGTRLSIL.

The sample holds a few counts of this clone. CDR3 amino acids: CASSLRGQGGNTGELFF. CDR3 in DNA: TGTGCCAGCAGCCTCCGCGGACAGGGGGGGAACACCGGGGAGCTGTTTTTT. The chain uses TRBV3-1 (or the pseudogene TRBV3-2) and TRBJ2-2; 10 nucleotides align to TRBD1. This CDR3 has 17 amino acids. Germline lookup yields CDR1 LGHDT and CDR2 YNNKEL (reference sequence). J lost 1 base, V lost 4 bases, and 6 bases had no gene match.

The chain couples TRBV18 to TRBJ1-1, with TRBD1 identical over 7 bases. The CDR3 length is 15 residues. V lost 0 bases and J lost 6; bases outside the gene matches: 7. The germline V gene encodes CDR1 KGHSH and CDR2 LQKENI. The CDR3 bases are TGTGCCAGCTCACCACCAGGCTTAGGGGGCGCTGAAGCTTTCTTT. This codes for CASSPPGLGGAEAFF.

The chain combines TRBV4-3 with TRBJ2-1; tentative D call: TRBD1 (6 bases). The V end lost 3 bases, the J end lost 3 bases, and 15 bases lay between the germline ends. Germline lookup yields CDR1 LGHNA and CDR2 YSLEER. The CDR3 covers 16 residues. The CDR3 loop is CASSQDFGTNYNEQFF. The CDR3 coding sequence is TGCGCCAGCAGCCAGGACTTCGGGACAAACTACAATGAGCAGTTCTTC.

The chain couples TRBV9 to TRBJ1-5; possibly TRBD1 for D (6 bases). The CDR3 is made up of 15 amino acids. V gave up 5 bases and J gave up 4 bases, with 16 bases separating them. In germline, CDR1 is SGDLS, CDR2 YYNGEE. The CDR3 DNA follows: TGTGCCAGCAGTTTGTGGGGACAAGAGAATCAGCCCCAGCATTTT. Translating it yields CASSLWGQENQPQHF.

The V gene is TRBV7-8, the J gene TRBJ2-6; 7 nucleotides match TRBD1. The CDR3 loop spans 19 amino acids. Germline V CDR1 and CDR2: SGHVS, FQNEAQ. J lost 0 bases, V lost 5 bases, and 13 bases had no gene match. CDR3 sequence reads: CASSLRTGTVISGANVLTF. CDR3 coding DNA: TGTGCCAGCAGCCTCAGAACCGGGACAGTTATCTCTGGGGCCAACGTCCTGACTTTC.

The chain joins TRBV7-9 to TRBJ1-1; tentative D call: TRBD1 (5 bases). V shed 3 bases and J shed 4 bases, with 9 bases lying between them. The CDR3 contains 13 residues. CDR1 and CDR2 (germline): SEHNR, FQNEAQ (reference sequence). CDR3 residues: CASSFTTATEAFF. The CDR3 DNA follows: TGTGCCAGCAGCTTTACGACAGCCACTGAAGCTTTCTTT.

V gene TRBV28 combines with J gene TRBJ1-6; 11 nucleotides align to TRBD1. Germline-derived CDR1 and CDR2 are MDHEN and SYDVKM. The junction had 5 bases not matched to a gene; V was cut back by 6 bases and J by 7 bases. The CDR3 consists of 15 residues. The CDR3: CASRGGDRGNSPLHF. CDR3 DNA: TGTGCCAGCAGAGGGGGGGACAGGGGGAATTCACCCCTCCACTTT.